These T cell receptor beta chains were read from a single sample in a study of human T cells and chemical hapten exposure. TCRdb re-analysed the RACE reads in MiXCR, keeping a single row per CDR3 protein. The sample holds approximately 59,000 distinct CDR3 sequences, 5.5% to 7.5% seen once. Sequencing input: whole blood. These receptors were collected from a female donor in good health. Some clones in this sample may be carry-over from other donors' samples. CDR3s include the opening cysteine and the closing phenylalanine or tryptophan. Fields, in order: CDR3 DNA, CDR3 protein, clone size, V gene, J gene, D gene. A D gene is named only where the DNA matches it firmly. Clone size is shown for a subset of rows, as once, few, many or a class of expanded clone.

TGCAGTGCTAGAGATATTAGGGCGGGACAGACTCGGGATACGCAGTATTTT	CSARDIRAGQTRDTQYF	few	TRBV20-1	TRBJ2-3	NA
TGCAGTGCTAGATCTTATGACAGGGGGTTTAATTCACCCCTCCACTTT	CSARSYDRGFNSPLHF	many	TRBV20-1	TRBJ1-6	TRBD1
TGCAGTGCTAGAGTAGCGGGAGCAGGGGATACGCAGTATTTT	CSARVAGAGDTQYF	many	TRBV20-1	TRBJ2-3	TRBD2
TGCAGTGCTAGAGATCAACTGAGTGAAGCTTTCTTT	CSARDQLSEAFF	few	TRBV20-1	TRBJ1-1	NA
TGCAGTGCCCACCGGACTAGCGGGAGCTCCTACAATGAGCAGTTCTTC	CSAHRTSGSSYNEQFF	many	TRBV20-1	TRBJ2-1	TRBD2
TGCGCCAGCAGCCAAGAATTTCAGGGAGCCAACGTCCTGACTTTC	CASSQEFQGANVLTF	NA	TRBV4-3	TRBJ2-6	NA
TGTGCCAGCAGTTTCCCCGGGACAGGGGGCTTTGGCTACACCTTC	CASSFPGTGGFGYTF	many	TRBV28	TRBJ1-2	TRBD1
TGTGCCAGCAGTGCGGGGAGCAGGGGGGATGAAAAACTGTTTTTT	CASSAGSRGDEKLFF	NA	TRBV6-1	TRBJ1-4	TRBD1
TGTGCCAGCAGCCCCGAGGGCAGGGAGGGGGACACTGAAGCTTTCTTT	CASSPEGREGDTEAFF	NA	TRBV7-8	TRBJ1-1	NA
TGTGCCAGCTATGGGACTAGCGGGAGGGCCGGCACAGATACGCAGTATTTT	CASYGTSGRAGTDTQYF	many	TRBV2	TRBJ2-3	TRBD2
TGCAGCGTTGTCGGGACTAGCGGGATGTTTGAGCAGTTCTTC	CSVVGTSGMFEQFF	few	TRBV29-1	TRBJ2-1	TRBD2
TGTGCCAGCAGCGCCCCGACTAGCGGGAAGGGCGGTCCATACGAGCAGTACTTC	CASSAPTSGKGGPYEQYF	many	TRBV9	TRBJ2-7	TRBD2
TGTGCCAGCAGTTTACCCCTAGCGGGAGATCTGGGCACCGGGGAGCTGTTTTTT	CASSLPLAGDLGTGELFF	NA	TRBV12-3/TRBV12-4	TRBJ2-2	TRBD2
TGTGCCAGCAGCCTGGAAAAGAGGCAGCAGTACTTC	CASSLEKRQQYF	many	TRBV28	TRBJ2-7	NA
TGTGCCAGTCTTAAAAGTTGGGCGAACACTGAAGCTTTCTTT	CASLKSWANTEAFF	many	TRBV6-1	TRBJ1-1	NA
TGTGCCAGCATCCTAAACAATGAGCAGTTCTTC	CASILNNEQFF	many	TRBV4-2	TRBJ2-1	NA
TGTGCCAGCACCCAGGCAGGGGGAACTAATGAAAAACTGTTTTTT	CASTQAGGTNEKLFF	NA	TRBV6-6	TRBJ1-4	TRBD1
TGTGCCAGCAGGTCACCTCATACGAACACTGAAGCTTTCTTT	CASRSPHTNTEAFF	many	TRBV7-9	TRBJ1-1	NA
TGTGCCAGCAGCCCTAGACAGGGGTCTATGAACACTGAAGCTTTCTTT	CASSPRQGSMNTEAFF	few	TRBV7-2	TRBJ1-1	TRBD1
TGCGCCAGCAGCTTAGAGACGCAGAACTATGGCTACACCTTC	CASSLETQNYGYTF	NA	TRBV5-1	TRBJ1-2	NA
TGTGCCAGCAGTTCAGGGACAGGGGGCGGCGAGACCCAGTACTTC	CASSSGTGGGETQYF	many	TRBV2	TRBJ2-5	TRBD1
TGTGCCAGTAGTATAGGGCTGGCTGATAGCACAGATACGCAGTATTTT	CASSIGLADSTDTQYF	NA	TRBV19	TRBJ2-3	NA
TGTGCCAGCAGTTACGACGCACTTGGCCGCTACGAGCAGTACTTC	CASSYDALGRYEQYF	few	TRBV6-2/TRBV6-3	TRBJ2-7	NA
TGTGCCAGCAGCTCCACCCTTGATTCGGGACTAGCGGGAGGCCCCACTAGCACAGATACGCAGTATTTT	CASSSTLDSGLAGGPTSTDTQYF	many	TRBV13	TRBJ2-3	TRBD2
TGTGCCAGCAGCTACGGACTAGCGGAAGAGACCCAGTACTTC	CASSYGLAEETQYF	NA	TRBV11-1	TRBJ2-5	TRBD2
TGTGCCAGCAGCCTACAGGGGTCCGCCTACAATGAGCAGTTCTTC	CASSLQGSAYNEQFF	many	TRBV2	TRBJ2-1	TRBD1
TGTGCCATCAATCAGGGGAGCACAGATACGCAGTATTTT	CAINQGSTDTQYF	many	TRBV10-3	TRBJ2-3	NA
TGTGCCAGCAGTGCGACGACAGGGCTTAATCAGCCCCAGCATTTT	CASSATTGLNQPQHF	many	TRBV27	TRBJ1-5	TRBD1
TGTGCCAGCAGTCTTGCGGGAGCTCGGGAGCAGTACTTC	CASSLAGAREQYF	few	TRBV2	TRBJ2-7	TRBD2
TGTGCCAGCAGTAGAAGAGGTCGGACTGAAGCTTTCTTT	CASSRRGRTEAFF	many	TRBV28	TRBJ1-1	NA
TGTGCCAGCAGTGGCGACTCGCGCTTCCTCTCTGGGGCCAACGTCCTGACTTTC	CASSGDSRFLSGANVLTF	many	TRBV28	TRBJ2-6	NA
TGCAGTGCTCAGGAGCAGGAAAATCAGCCCCAGCATTTT	CSAQEQENQPQHF	NA	TRBV20-1	TRBJ1-5	NA
TGCAGTGCTACCGACAGGGACCAAGAGACCCAGTACTTC	CSATDRDQETQYF	many	TRBV20-1	TRBJ2-5	TRBD1
TGTGCCAGCAACCCGACAGGAATGGGTCAGCCCCAGCATTTT	CASNPTGMGQPQHF	many	TRBV2	TRBJ1-5	NA
TGTGCCAGCACTTTTAGCGGGAGAGGAACCGGGGAGCTGTTTTTT	CASTFSGRGTGELFF	few	TRBV27	TRBJ2-2	TRBD2
TGCAGTGTTACAGGAAATTCACCCCTCCACTTT	CSVTGNSPLHF	NA	TRBV20-1	TRBJ1-6	NA
TGTGCCAGCAGTGGGCCGGGGGCTCGCACAGATACGCAGTATTTT	CASSGPGARTDTQYF	many	TRBV6-5	TRBJ2-3	NA
TGTGCCAGCAGTTACTCAGACAACCAGGAGACCCAGTACTTC	CASSYSDNQETQYF	many	TRBV6-6	TRBJ2-5	NA
TGTGCCAGCAGCCAAGGAGGGACAGAGACCCAGTACTTC	CASSQGGTETQYF	NA	TRBV4-2	TRBJ2-5	NA
TGCAGTCTCACTCGGGAAATTGACGAAAAACTGTTTTTT	CSLTREIDEKLFF	few	TRBV20-1	TRBJ1-4	NA
TGTGCCAGCAGCCACCGGGACAGGGAGACCCAGTACTTC	CASSHRDRETQYF	few	TRBV7-8	TRBJ2-5	TRBD1
TGCGCCAGCAGTGGAGGCCCAGGAGGGTCCGTTTCACAAAGCTCTGGGGCCAACGTCCTGACTTTC	CASSGGPGGSVSQSSGANVLTF	many	TRBV4-1	TRBJ2-6	NA
TGTGCCAGCAGCGACTCCCACTACACTGAAGCTTTCTTT	CASSDSHYTEAFF	NA	TRBV9	TRBJ1-1	NA
TGTGCCAGCAGCCAGGGGAATAATTCACCCCTCCACTTT	CASSQGNNSPLHF	NA	TRBV5-6	TRBJ1-6	NA
TGTGCCAGCAGCTCCCGATCGAGAGACACTGAAGCTTTCTTT	CASSSRSRDTEAFF	NA	TRBV11-2	TRBJ1-1	NA
TGTGCCAGCAGCCTGGGACAGCCGCAACTAGCCAAAAACATTCAGTACTTC	CASSLGQPQLAKNIQYF	many	TRBV7-6	TRBJ2-4	TRBD1
TGTGCCAGCAGTCTGGCAGGGGGCATGACACCCCTCCACTTT	CASSLAGGMTPLHF	NA	TRBV12-3/TRBV12-4	TRBJ1-6	TRBD1
TGTGCCAGTCAGGACAGGGAATACTATAATTCACCCCTCCACTTT	CASQDREYYNSPLHF	many	TRBV19	TRBJ1-6	TRBD1
TGTGCCAGCTCACCGCAGGGGTCTTTAGCCAAAAACATTCAGTACTTC	CASSPQGSLAKNIQYF	few	TRBV18	TRBJ2-4	NA
TGCGCCAGCAGTCCACTAGCGGGAGTTCGCACAGATACGCAGTATTTT	CASSPLAGVRTDTQYF	NA	TRBV5-1	TRBJ2-3	TRBD2
TGCAGCGTTGTCTGGGGGGCAATTTACGAGCAGTACTTC	CSVVWGAIYEQYF	NA	TRBV29-1	TRBJ2-7	NA
TGTGCCACCAGTGATTTGCGGCAGGGAACAGATACGCAGTATTTT	CATSDLRQGTDTQYF	many	TRBV24-1	TRBJ2-3	NA
TGCAGCGTTGAAGGAAGGGCAGGGGGCGGCTCTGGGGCCAACGTCCTGACTTTC	CSVEGRAGGGSGANVLTF	many	TRBV29-1	TRBJ2-6	TRBD1
TGCGCCAGCAGCCAAGATAGGAGGACGCAGTATTTT	CASSQDRRTQYF	few	TRBV4-3	TRBJ2-3	NA
TGCGCCAGCACCGTGGACGGCGGTAGGGACGAGCAGTACTTC	CASTVDGGRDEQYF	many	TRBV5-1	TRBJ2-7	NA
TGTGCCAGCAGCACCTTAGTCTTGAACACTGAAGCTTTCTTT	CASSTLVLNTEAFF	NA	TRBV7-2	TRBJ1-1	NA
TGTGCCAGCAGCCCACTGACGGGGCCAACTAATGAAAAACTGTTTTTT	CASSPLTGPTNEKLFF	many	TRBV7-8	TRBJ1-4	NA
TGTGCCAGCAGTCTCTCCGGGACAGGGGTCCCTCCGTACTTC	CASSLSGTGVPPYF	few	TRBV6-1	TRBJ2-7	TRBD1
TGTGCCAGCAGTTTAACGGGGACTCCCGGAGCAGATACGCAGTATTTT	CASSLTGTPGADTQYF	NA	TRBV12-3/TRBV12-4	TRBJ2-3	NA